These 5 T cell receptor beta chains were sequenced from one sample in a study of blood T cell repertoires in COVID-19 (dated by TCRdb to 2019 to 2021). Library prep was done by the immunoSEQ multiplex PCR assay. TCRdb mirrors the immuneACCESS table, restricted to in-frame sequences. Some clones are absent from its copies; in checked studies, under half trace to an unresolved V gene, and the reason for the others is unknown. Counted in this sample were under 250,000 clones; around nine tenths of them appeared once. The top ten clonotypes cover around 3.3% of the sample. The sequenced sample consisted of peripheral blood. These receptors were collected from a man younger than 35 with active or convalescent COVID-19.

This clone was seen a few times. The rearrangement links TRBV28 to TRBJ1-1, with a weak D call TRBD1 (5 bases). Germline assignment: CDR1 MDHEN and CDR2 SYDVKM. V lost 0 bases to trimming and J lost 1 base, with 9 bases between them. The CDR3 loop spans 15 amino acids. This CDR3 is CASSLWGRSNTEAFF. CDR3 sequence (DNA): TGTGCCAGCAGTTTATGGGGGCGGTCGAACACTGAAGCTTTCTTT.

The chain combines TRBV9 with TRBJ1-4, with TRBD1 matching 9 bases. The CDR3 runs to 16 residues. Germline assignment: CDR1 SGDLS and CDR2 YYNGEE. The J segment lost 10 bases and the V segment lost 4 bases, leaving 14 bases of the junction unmatched. Here the CDR3 DNA reads TGTGCCAGCAGCCCTCCCAGTGGGACAGGGTATGGAAAACTGTTTTTT. It is translated as CASSPPSGTGYGKLFF.

The chain links TRBV3-1 (or the pseudogene TRBV3-2) to TRBJ2-1; 7 nucleotides align to TRBD1. Germline lookup yields CDR1 LGHDT and CDR2 YNNKEL (reference sequence). V shed 4 bases, J shed 7 bases, and the junction held 13 bases outside the gene matches. The CDR3 is 16 amino acids. The CDR3 protein is CASSPRTGQVTNEQFF. The CDR3, as DNA: TGTGCCAGCAGCCCCCGGACAGGTCAAGTAACTAATGAGCAGTTCTTC.

The table lists this clone with a count of one. The chain is built from TRBV12-5 and TRBJ2-1; 12 nucleotides match TRBD1. In germline, CDR1 is LGHNT, CDR2 FRNRAP. V shed 6 bases, J shed 3 bases, and the junction held 6 bases outside the gene matches. This CDR3 contains 16 residues. The CDR3 reads CASGPGTGGFYNEQFF. The CDR3 nucleotides read TGTGCTAGTGGACCTGGGACAGGGGGCTTCTACAATGAGCAGTTCTTC.

This clone was picked up one time. This chain joins TRBV14 and TRBJ1-2; D is uncertain. V was clipped by 0 bases and J by 8 bases, with 10 bases between them. Per germline, CDR1 SGHDN and CDR2 FVKESK. The CDR3 has 13 residues. The CDR3 reads CASSQDRLWGYTF. CDR3 sequence (DNA): TGTGCCAGCAGCCAAGACAGATTGTGGGGCTACACCTTC.